This TCR beta chain was observed in a study of CD8 T cells in Susac syndrome. Study-level results: A relatively small number of individuals underwent TCR sequencing and HLA analysis.

Points on this clonotype: Antigen: not known.

CDR1 KGHDR and CDR2 SFDVKD come from the germline V gene. V dropped 2 bases and J dropped 3 bases, with 13 bases sitting between them. The CDR3 has 15 residues. Random hexamers were used to reverse transcribe the RNA input (about 0.5 to 1 ug). Across 54 Vbeta and 13 Jbeta, immunoSEQ multiplex PCR amplified TCR beta CDR3. TCRdb reprocessed the immunoSEQ multiplex PCR reads with MiXCR, giving one entry per CDR3 protein. The data contain 70,000 or so distinct CDR3 sequences, approximately 96% of them seen just once; the ten biggest clones take up 0.56%. In contrast to the negatively isolated CD8+ and CD4+ T cells, TEMRA cells were FACS-enriched.

The sequenced sample consisted of CD8+ T cells from PBMCs. This chain joins TRBV24-1 and TRBJ2-7; tentative D call: TRBD2 (6 bases). The receptor comes from a human donor with multiple sclerosis. For the CDR3, the DNA is TGTGCCACCAGTGATTCGGCTAGCGTTGGCTACGAGCAGTACTTC. This codes for CATSDSASVGYEQYF.